The rows below give T cell receptor beta chains drawn from one sample of a study of T cell changes during pregnancy in multiple sclerosis. Generated by immunoSEQ multiplex PCR, the TCRdb table keeps only in-frame clones and is missing some. The repertoire holds approximately 98,000 clones, just over 90% seen once, with about 2% in the top ten. The sample here was peripheral blood, taken after pregnancy. All receptors derive from a female donor in good health, enrolled as a control in a pregnancy study. CDR3s include the opening cysteine and the closing phenylalanine or tryptophan. The D gene is left open where the match is weak. The size of a clone is reported for some rows only, either as once, few or many, or as a class for expanded clones.

D,J,size,V,CDR3,DNA
TRBD2,TRBJ2-1,-,TRBV6-1,CASSGRLAGRGEQFF,TGTGCCAGCAGTGGGCGACTAGCGGGGAGAGGGGAGCAGTTCTTC
TRBD2,TRBJ2-1,-,TRBV6-4,CASSDLAGGSYNEQFF,TGTGCCAGCAGTGATTTGGCGGGAGGGTCCTACAATGAGCAGTTCTTC
TRBD2,TRBJ2-1,once,TRBV7-2,CASSHIAGGGGNEQFF,TGTGCCAGCAGCCATATAGCGGGGGGAGGGGGGAATGAGCAGTTCTTC
-,TRBJ2-5,-,TRBV7-9,CASSFWAGNPRQETQYF,TGTGCCAGCAGCTTTTGGGCGGGGAACCCAAGACAAGAGACCCAGTACTTC
TRBD2,TRBJ2-3,-,TRBV28,CASSLYGLASTDTQYF,TGTGCCAGCAGTTTATACGGACTAGCTAGCACAGATACGCAGTATTTT
-,TRBJ2-1,-,TRBV18,CASSHRDSYNEQFF,TGTGCCAGCTCACATCGAGACTCCTACAATGAGCAGTTCTTC
TRBD1,TRBJ2-3,once,TRBV5-5,CASSLGPGGSDTQYF,TGTGCCAGCAGCTTGGGGCCAGGGGGCAGCGATACGCAGTATTTT
-,TRBJ2-7,-,TRBV5-1,CASSPTGGEQYF,TGCGCCAGCAGCCCGACCGGGGGAGAGCAGTACTTC
TRBD2,TRBJ2-7,-,TRBV6-6,CASRSGTSSYEQYF,TGTGCCAGCAGATCCGGGACTAGCTCCTACGAGCAGTACTTC
-,TRBJ1-1,-,TRBV10-3,CAISERDLNTEAFF,TGTGCCATCAGTGAAAGGGACTTGAACACTGAAGCTTTCTTT
-,TRBJ2-6,-,TRBV27,CASSPVSGANVLTF,TGTGCCAGCAGTCCGGTGTCTGGGGCCAACGTCCTGACTTTC
-,TRBJ2-2,-,TRBV6-1,CASTPGIRLFF,TGTGCCAGCACTCCGGGGATACGCCTGTTTTTT
TRBD1,TRBJ1-2,-,TRBV5-4,CASSLGGTANYGYTF,TGTGCCAGCAGCTTGGGGGGGACAGCTAACTATGGCTACACCTTC
TRBD1,TRBJ2-3,-,TRBV7-9,CASSPLVRKTGRPTDTQYF,TGTGCCAGCAGCCCCCTTGTCCGGAAGACAGGGCGTCCCACAGATACGCAGTATTTT
TRBD1,TRBJ2-5,-,TRBV27,CASSSRTGQETQYF,TGTGCCAGCAGTTCCCGGACAGGCCAAGAGACCCAGTACTTC
-,TRBJ2-2,-,TRBV9,CASSAQAGNTGELFF,TGTGCCAGCAGCGCCCAGGCTGGGAACACCGGGGAGCTGTTTTTT
-,TRBJ1-4,few,TRBV28,CASRGGQVNEKLFF,TGTGCCAGCAGGGGTGGGCAGGTTAATGAAAAACTGTTTTTT
TRBD2,TRBJ2-7,once,TRBV5-4,CASSSAGGETYEQYF,TGTGCCAGCAGCTCGGCGGGGGGCGAGACCTACGAGCAGTACTTC
TRBD2,TRBJ2-3,-,TRBV9,CASSGLLAGGTDTQYF,TGTGCCAGCAGCGGTTTACTAGCGGGGGGCACAGATACGCAGTATTTT
TRBD2,TRBJ2-3,-,TRBV28,CASSLGGLAGGTDTQYF,TGTGCCAGCAGTTTGGGGGGACTAGCGGGAGGGACAGATACGCAGTATTTT
-,TRBJ2-1,-,TRBV5-8,CASSLDNRGEQFF,TGTGCCAGCAGCTTGGACAATCGAGGGGAGCAGTTCTTC
TRBD1,TRBJ2-3,-,TRBV28,CASSSRGQGRNTQYF,TGTGCCAGCAGTTCTAGGGGACAGGGGAGAAATACGCAGTATTTT
TRBD1,TRBJ1-2,-,TRBV5-1,CASSEDRGRGDGYTF,TGCGCCAGCAGCGAAGACAGGGGCCGAGGCGATGGCTACACCTTC
-,TRBJ2-2,few,TRBV7-9,CASSLRNTGELFF,TGTGCCAGCAGCCTTAGGAACACCGGGGAGCTGTTTTTT
-,TRBJ1-1,-,TRBV19,CASSNWDIPSRDTEAFF,TGTGCCAGTAGTAACTGGGACATTCCTAGTAGGGACACTGAAGCTTTCTTT
-,TRBJ1-4,-,TRBV16,CASTSGRTNEKLFF,TGTGCCAGCACCTCTGGGAGGACTAATGAAAAACTGTTTTTT
-,TRBJ2-3,-,TRBV6-6,CASSYMVGGDTQYF,TGTGCCAGCAGTTACATGGTGGGAGGAGATACGCAGTATTTT
-,TRBJ2-3,-,TRBV9,CASSVVGRLDYTDTQYF,TGTGCCAGCAGCGTAGTCGGTCGTCTAGACTACACAGATACGCAGTATTTT
-,TRBJ2-1,-,TRBV19,CASRGAIHNEQFF,TGTGCCAGTAGGGGGGCAATCCACAATGAGCAGTTCTTC